This T cell receptor (beta chain) was sequenced for a study of blood T cell repertoires in COVID-19. Looking at the study overall: From the United States, Italy and Spain came samples of acute and convalescent COVID-19.

Measured with immunoSEQ multiplex PCR; TCRdb has only the in-frame clones, and not every one. The repertoire holds around 94,000 clones, with about 91% as singletons. This CDR3 is 15 amino acids long. Per the germline V gene, CDR1 is MNHEY and CDR2 is SVGAGI. V lost 2 bases, J lost 1 base, and 11 bases lay in between. The sequenced material came from peripheral blood. The origin of this receptor is a man aged 18 to 30 with acute or convalescent COVID-19. This sequence joins TRBV6-5 and TRBJ1-1; the D gene is possibly TRBD1 (5 bases). The CDR3 protein is CASSYIGGGNTEAFF. The CDR3 DNA reads TGTGCCAGCAGTTACATCGGGGGGGGGAACACTGAAGCTTTCTTT.